Presented here are 20 T cell receptor beta chains from one specimen sequenced in a study of breast tumors, draining lymph nodes, adjacent tissues. Breast cancer patients provided tissue from their axillary draining lymph nodes. TCRdb used MiXCR to reprocess the multiplex PCR reads, holding one entry per CDR3 protein. The table lists about 140,000 distinct CDR3 sequences, 30% to 35% of them singletons. The specimen was axillary lymph node tissue. Receptor source: a female donor with breast cancer. Some clones in this sample may be carry-over from other donors' samples.

The chain uses TRBV5-4 and TRBJ2-7; D is perhaps TRBD2 (5 bases). There are 13 residues in the CDR3. Germline-derived CDR1 and CDR2 are SGHNT and YYREEE (reference sequence). The CDR3 region has the DNA TGTCACAGCAGCTTGGCGGGCGAGTACGAGCAGTACTTC. It encodes CHSSLAGEYEQYF.

The chain links TRBV12-5 to TRBJ2-6; D gene unclear. From germline, CDR1 is LGHNT and CDR2 FRNRAP. The CDR3 has 14 amino acids. V shed 3 bases and J shed 8 bases, with 11 bases lying between them. CDR3 sequence (DNA): TGTGCTAGTGGTTTAGCGAACGGCCCCAACGTCCTGACTTTC. Translated, it gives CASGLANGPNVLTF.

This clonotype showed up just a few times. A read error may be the cause here, since a much bigger clone is one base away. The chain combines TRBV20-1 with TRBJ1-2; no clear D. Germline lookup yields CDR1 DFQATT and CDR2 SNEGSKA (reference sequence). Trimming took off 0 bases at V and 4 bases at J, with 33 bases between the two ends. The CDR3 length is 21 residues. The CDR3 coding sequence is TGCAGTGCTAGAGATCTAGGGTGGCCACCCCATAGCTCACCCTCCTTCTATGGCTACACCTTC. It codes for CSARDLGWPPHSSPSFYGYTF.

There are many counts of this clonotype. The J gene is TRBJ2-5, the V gene TRBV7-8; either TRBD1 or TRBD2 may supply D (5 bases each). The CDR3 consists of 13 residues. V was shortened by 4 bases and J by 7 bases, with 13 bases between the two germline ends. Germline V gene lookup returns CDR1 SGHVS and CDR2 FQNEAQ. CDR3 sequence reads: CASSYLRDGTQYF. The DNA for the CDR3 is TGTGCCAGCAGCTACCTGAGGGACGGGACCCAGTACTTC.

This clonotype was observed many times. The chain recombines TRBV11-2 with TRBJ1-5; D call uncertain. The germline V and J ends were trimmed by 1 base and 3 bases, with 4 bases remaining between them. The germline gives CDR1 SGHAT, CDR2 FQNNGV. The CDR3 extends over 13 amino acids. The chain's CDR3 is CASSLGVNQPQHF. In DNA form, the CDR3 reads TGTGCCAGCAGCTTAGGGGTCAATCAGCCCCAGCATTTT. The full variable domain, completed using reference TRBV11-2 and TRBJ1-5, is EAGVAQSPRYKIIEKRQSVAFWCNPISGHATLYWYQQILGQGPKLLIQFQNNGVVDDSQLPKDRFSAERLKGVDSTLKIQPAKLEDSAVYLCASSLGVNQPQHFGDGTRLSIL.

This clonotype was counted at least ten times. The genes are TRBV6-5 and TRBJ1-2; 7 bases map to TRBD1. Germline V CDR1 and CDR2: MNHEY, SVGAGI. This CDR3 region has 14 residues. The V gene end was trimmed by 5 bases and the J gene end by 2 bases; junction bases not matched to a gene: 5. The CDR3 bases are TGTGCCAGCAGTGTTGACAGGGAGAACTATGGCTACACCTTC. It codes for CASSVDRENYGYTF.

CDR3 DNA: TGTGCCAGCAGTTTCGCGGAGGGGGTCGGGTGGGATGAGCAGTTCTTC. The encoded protein is CASSFAEGVGWDEQFF. The chain carries TRBV12-3 or TRBV12-4 and TRBJ2-1, with D perhaps being TRBD1 or TRBD2 (6 bases each). Deletions cut 3 bases from V and 8 bases from J, with 20 bases between. The CDR3 has 16 amino acids.

Ten or more counts support this clonotype. At one boundary the junction diverges from the germline segment, which might be a read error. The J gene is TRBJ1-5, the V gene TRBV5-8, with D hard to call. The CDR3 runs 9 residues. The germline V gene has CDR1 SGHTS and CDR2 YDEGEE. The CDR3 spells CASSLSQPF. The CDR3 DNA reads TGTGCCAGCAGCTTGTCCCAGCCTTTT.

This clonotype was seen repeatedly, ten times or more. The chain is built from TRBV5-1 and TRBJ1-2; a possible D gene is TRBD1 (6 bases). V was pared by 0 bases and J by 13 bases, with 19 bases between. This CDR3 region has 14 residues. CDR1 and CDR2 (germline): SGHRS, YFSETQ. The CDR3, as DNA: TGCGCCAGCAGCTTGGACAGGGCCCCTCTTGGGTCCACCTTC. Its protein is CASSLDRAPLGSTF.

The table lists this clonotype with a count of one. The chain is built from TRBV2 and TRBJ2-3; TRBD2 agrees at 8 bases. The CDR3 has 15 residues. The germline V gene has CDR1 SNHLY and CDR2 FYNNEI. V trimming: 7 bases; J trimming: 0 bases; junction bases outside the gene matches: 6. The CDR3 spells CASTSGQASTDTQYF. The CDR3 nucleotides read TGTGCCAGCACTAGCGGGCAGGCTAGCACAGATACGCAGTATTTT.

In its sample, this clonotype was seen many times. The chain employs TRBV6-6 and TRBJ2-7; D remains unclear. V was trimmed by 5 bases and J by 3 bases, leaving 11 bases between them. The CDR3 loop spans 13 amino acids. Germline V gene data show CDR1 as MNHNY and CDR2 as SVGAGI (reference sequence). This CDR3 is CASSPGRYYEQYV. The CDR3 DNA reads as TGTGCCAGCAGTCCAGGACGGTACTACGAGCAGTACGTC.

This clonotype was recorded a few times. The chain has TRBV5-1 and TRBJ1-1; D is unresolved. CDR3 size: 15 residues. The germline V and J ends were trimmed by 0 bases and 3 bases, with 12 bases remaining between them. The germline V gene encodes CDR1 SGHRS and CDR2 YFSETQ. The CDR3 DNA reads as TGCGCCAGCAGCTTGGGCGCAGGTCTTTACACTGAAGCTTTCTTT. Translated: CASSLGAGLYTEAFF. Full variable domain (outside the CDR3, taken from reference TRBV5-1 and TRBJ1-1): KAGVTQTPRYLIKTRGQQVTLSCSPISGHRSVSWYQQTPGQGLQFLFEYFSETQRNKGNFPGRFSGRQFSNSRSEMNVSTLELGDSALYLCASSLGAGLYTEAFFGQGTRLTVV.

The chain joins TRBV4-1 to TRBJ2-2; 9 bases are a match to TRBD1. The CDR3 sequence is 15 residues long. Germline CDR1 MGHRA, CDR2 YSYEKL. V gave up 0 bases and J gave up 6 bases; unmatched junction bases: 2. CDR3 coding DNA: TGCGCCAGCAGCCAAGATGGGACAGGGCCCGGGGAGCTGTTTTTT. Its protein is CASSQDGTGPGELFF.

This clonotype was seen ten or more times. CDR3 protein: CASSRTGRGGNNQPQHF. The CDR3 nucleotides are TGTGCCAGCAGCCGGACAGGTCGGGGGGGTAACAATCAGCCCCAGCATTTT. The chain couples TRBV5-5 to TRBJ1-5; 7 positions agree with TRBD1. This CDR3 region has 17 residues. With 4 bases clipped from V and 3 bases from J, the junction kept 13 bases outside the gene matches. CDR1 and CDR2 from the germline V gene are SGHKS and YYEKEE (reference sequence).

This clonotype occurred many times. V usage is TRBV30 and J usage is TRBJ2-1; D remains ambiguous. Germline V CDR1 and CDR2: GTSNPN, SVGIG (reference sequence). Between the trimmed V and J ends, which lost 3 bases and 11 bases, there was a span of 14 bases. CDR3 length: 12 residues. In DNA, the CDR3 is TGTGCCTGGAGCGGTCTCGACAAGAAGCAGTTCTTC. This encodes CAWSGLDKKQFF.

At least ten counts were recorded for this clonotype. The chain has TRBV6-6 and TRBJ2-5; 13 nucleotides agree with TRBD2. This CDR3 comprises 15 residues. V gave up 7 bases and J gave up 3 bases; unmatched junction bases: 5. Germline CDR1 MNHNY, CDR2 SVGAGI (reference sequence). In DNA, the CDR3 is TGTGCCAGCAATAAAGGGACTAGCGGGGAAGAGACCCAGTACTTC. It translates to CASNKGTSGEETQYF.

This clonotype was counted many times. Written as DNA, the CDR3 is TGTGCCAGCAGCAACCGGGACGGGGGTGAGCAGTTCTTC. This codes for CASSNRDGGEQFF. This chain connects TRBV7-3 to TRBJ2-1; maybe TRBD2 (6 bases). Per the germline V gene, CDR1 is SGHTA and CDR2 is FQGTGA. This CDR3 contains 13 residues. Trimming took off 5 bases at V and 9 bases at J, with 14 bases between the two ends. Using reference TRBV7-3 and TRBJ2-1 for the parts outside the CDR3, the full variable domain is GAGVSQTPSNKVTEKGKYVELRCDPISGHTALYWYRQSLGQGPEFLIYFQGTGAADDSGLPNDRFFAVRPEGSVSTLKIQRTERGDSAVYLCASSNRDGGEQFFGPGTRLTVL.

For this clonotype: A much bigger clone sits one base away, suggesting this may be a read error. The CDR3 does not close with the conserved phenylalanine or tryptophan, likely indicating a read error. The chain carries TRBV7-8 and TRBJ2-7, with 11 bases identical to TRBD2. The CDR3 spans 14 residues. Trimming took 4 bases from V and 6 from J; bases not matched to a gene: 5. Germline lookup yields CDR1 SGHVS and CDR2 FQNEAQ. CDR3 region: CASSSTSGSREQYL. In nucleotides, the CDR3 is TGTGCCAGCAGCTCCACTAGCGGGAGCCGCGAGCAGTACCTC.

The sample holds many counts of this clonotype. The rearrangement uses TRBV7-9 and TRBJ1-3; no clear D gene. Trimming shortened V by 5 bases and J by 1 base, and 21 bases separated the two germline ends. This CDR3 has 18 amino acids. Germline V CDR1 and CDR2: SEHNR, FQNEAQ (reference sequence). CDR3 in DNA: TGTGCCAGCAGCAAAGAGGTTGGCGGACGGTGGTCTGGAAACACCATATATTTT. Residues: CASSKEVGGRWSGNTIYF.

This clonotype occurred many times. The chain is built from TRBV19 and TRBJ2-6; the match to TRBD1 covers 8 bases. After removal of 7 bases from V and 1 base from J, the junction contained 3 bases not matched to a gene. The V gene's germline CDR1 is LNHDA and CDR2 SQIVND (reference sequence). The CDR3 consists of 15 residues. Written as DNA, the CDR3 is TGTGCCAGTATGCAGGGGGCTTCTGGGGCCAACGTCCTGACTTTC. This translates into CASMQGASGANVLTF. Full variable domain (rest looked up from reference TRBV19 and TRBJ2-6): DGGITQSPKYLFRKEGQNVTLSCEQNLNHDAMYWYRQDPGQGLRLIYYSQIVNDFQKGDIAEGYSVSREKKESFPLTVTSAQKNPTAFYLCASMQGASGANVLTFGAGSRLTVL.